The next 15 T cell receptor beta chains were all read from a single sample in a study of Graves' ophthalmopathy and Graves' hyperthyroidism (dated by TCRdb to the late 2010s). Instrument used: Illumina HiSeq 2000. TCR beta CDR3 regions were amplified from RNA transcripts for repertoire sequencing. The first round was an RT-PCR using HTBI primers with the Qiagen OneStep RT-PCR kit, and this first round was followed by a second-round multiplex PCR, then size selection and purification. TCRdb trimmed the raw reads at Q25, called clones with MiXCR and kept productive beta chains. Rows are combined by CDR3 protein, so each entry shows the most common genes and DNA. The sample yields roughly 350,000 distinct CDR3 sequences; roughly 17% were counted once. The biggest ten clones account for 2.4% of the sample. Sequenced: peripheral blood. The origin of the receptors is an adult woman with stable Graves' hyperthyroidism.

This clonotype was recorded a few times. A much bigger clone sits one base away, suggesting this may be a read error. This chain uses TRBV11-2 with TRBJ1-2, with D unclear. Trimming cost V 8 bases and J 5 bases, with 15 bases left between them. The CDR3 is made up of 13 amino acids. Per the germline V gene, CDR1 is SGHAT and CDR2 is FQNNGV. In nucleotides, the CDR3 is TGTGCCAGCGGCCAAACGGCGGTATATGGCTACACCTTC. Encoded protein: CASGQTAVYGYTF.

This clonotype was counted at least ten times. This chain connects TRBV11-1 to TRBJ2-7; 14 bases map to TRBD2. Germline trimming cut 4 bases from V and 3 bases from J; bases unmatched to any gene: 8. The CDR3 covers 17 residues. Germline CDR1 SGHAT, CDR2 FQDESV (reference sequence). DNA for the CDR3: TGTGCCAGCAGCTCCCCGGGACTAGCGGGAGACGACTACGAGCAGTACTTC. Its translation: CASSSPGLAGDDYEQYF.

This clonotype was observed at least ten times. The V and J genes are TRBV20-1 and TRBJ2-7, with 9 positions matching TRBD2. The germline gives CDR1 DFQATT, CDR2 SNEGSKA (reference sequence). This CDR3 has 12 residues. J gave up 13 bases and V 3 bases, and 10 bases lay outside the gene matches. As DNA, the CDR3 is TGCAGTGCTAGGAGTGGTAGCGGGAGTGAATACTTC. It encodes CSARSGSGSEYF.

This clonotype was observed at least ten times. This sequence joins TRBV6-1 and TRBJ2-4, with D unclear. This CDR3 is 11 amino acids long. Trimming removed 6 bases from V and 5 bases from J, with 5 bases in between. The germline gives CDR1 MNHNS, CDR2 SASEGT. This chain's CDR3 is CASRKQNIQYF. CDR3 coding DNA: TGTGCCAGCAGAAAGCAAAACATTCAGTACTTC.

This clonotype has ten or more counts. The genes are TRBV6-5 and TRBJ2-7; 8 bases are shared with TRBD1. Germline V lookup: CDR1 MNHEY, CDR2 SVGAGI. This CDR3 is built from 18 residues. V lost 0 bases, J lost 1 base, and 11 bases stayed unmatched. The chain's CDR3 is CASSYSEQPGQASYEQYF. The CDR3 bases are TGTGCCAGCAGTTACTCGGAACAGCCGGGACAGGCTTCCTACGAGCAGTACTTC.

The CDR3 DNA is TGTGCCAGCAGTCCCCGACTAGCGGGGGGTAGGGATACGCAGTATTTT. This sequence encodes CASSPRLAGGRDTQYF. The chain is built from TRBV6-1 and TRBJ2-3; TRBD2 aligns across 13 bases. This CDR3 has 16 amino acids. After removal of 5 bases from V and 6 bases from J, the junction contained 8 bases not matched to a gene. Germline V gives CDR1 MNHNS, CDR2 SASEGT.

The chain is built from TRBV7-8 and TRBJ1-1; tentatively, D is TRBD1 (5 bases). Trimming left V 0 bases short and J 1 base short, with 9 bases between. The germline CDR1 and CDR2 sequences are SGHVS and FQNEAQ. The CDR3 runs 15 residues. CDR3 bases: TGTGCCAGCAGCTTAGCGATGGGGGAGAACACTGAAGCTTTCTTT. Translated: CASSLAMGENTEAFF.

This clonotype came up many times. As DNA, the CDR3 is TGTGCCAGCGCACCCGGGCGGGACCTCAAAGAGACCCAGTACTTC. It specifies CASAPGRDLKETQYF. The V and J genes are TRBV19 and TRBJ2-5; D is perhaps TRBD2 (6 bases). The CDR3 length is 15 residues. Germline values: CDR1 LNHDA, CDR2 SQIVND (reference sequence). V was pared by 9 bases and J by 3 bases, with 20 bases between. Complete variable domain (other parts from reference TRBV19 and TRBJ2-5): DGGITQSPKYLFRKEGQNVTLSCEQNLNHDAMYWYRQDPGQGLRLIYYSQIVNDFQKGDIAEGYSVSREKKESFPLTVTSAQKNPTAFYLCASAPGRDLKETQYFGPGTRLLVL.

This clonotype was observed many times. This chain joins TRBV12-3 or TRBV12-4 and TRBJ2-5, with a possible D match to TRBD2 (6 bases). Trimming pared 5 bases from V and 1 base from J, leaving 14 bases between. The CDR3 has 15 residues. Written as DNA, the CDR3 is TGTGCCAGCAGTCCAAACCTAGCGACCCAAGAGACCCAGTACTTC. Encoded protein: CASSPNLATQETQYF.

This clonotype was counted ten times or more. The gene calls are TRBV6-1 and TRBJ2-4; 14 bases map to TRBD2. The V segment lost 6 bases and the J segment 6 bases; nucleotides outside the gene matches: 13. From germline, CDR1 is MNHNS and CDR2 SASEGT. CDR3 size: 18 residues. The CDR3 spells CASRKTGTSGRAGNIQYF. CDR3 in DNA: TGTGCCAGCAGGAAAACCGGGACTAGCGGGAGAGCGGGAAACATTCAGTACTTC.

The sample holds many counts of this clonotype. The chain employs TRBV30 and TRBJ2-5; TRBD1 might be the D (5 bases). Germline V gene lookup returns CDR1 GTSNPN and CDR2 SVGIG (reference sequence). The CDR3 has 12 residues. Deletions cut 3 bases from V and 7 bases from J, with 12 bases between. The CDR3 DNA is TGTGCCTGGAGGGATGGGGCCGGGACCCAGTACTTC. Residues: CAWRDGAGTQYF.

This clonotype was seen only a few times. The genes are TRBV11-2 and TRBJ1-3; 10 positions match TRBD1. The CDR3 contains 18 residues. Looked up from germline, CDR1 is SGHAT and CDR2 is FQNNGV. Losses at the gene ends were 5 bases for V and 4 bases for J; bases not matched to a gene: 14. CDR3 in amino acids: CASSRTLRDRGFGNTIYF. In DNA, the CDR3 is TGTGCCAGCAGCCGCACCCTCCGGGACAGGGGTTTCGGAAACACCATATATTTT.

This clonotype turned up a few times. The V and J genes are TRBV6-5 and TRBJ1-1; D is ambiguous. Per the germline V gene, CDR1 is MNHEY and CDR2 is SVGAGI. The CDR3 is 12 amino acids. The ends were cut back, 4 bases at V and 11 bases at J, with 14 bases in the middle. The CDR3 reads CASSSPGPRAFF. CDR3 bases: TGTGCCAGCAGTTCCCCCGGACCTAGGGCTTTCTTT.

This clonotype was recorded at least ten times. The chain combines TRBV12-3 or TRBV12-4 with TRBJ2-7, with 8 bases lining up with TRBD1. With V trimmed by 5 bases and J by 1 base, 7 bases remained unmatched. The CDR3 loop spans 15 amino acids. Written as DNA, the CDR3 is TGTGCCAGCAGTGCCGGACAGGGAGATTCCTACGAGCAGTACTTC. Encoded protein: CASSAGQGDSYEQYF.

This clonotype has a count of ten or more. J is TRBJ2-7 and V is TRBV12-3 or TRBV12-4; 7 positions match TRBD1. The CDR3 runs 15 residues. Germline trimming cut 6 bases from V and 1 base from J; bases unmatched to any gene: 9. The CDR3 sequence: CASSQPGGESYEQYF. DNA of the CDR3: TGTGCCAGCAGCCAACCAGGGGGAGAGTCCTACGAGCAGTACTTC.